One and the same sample provided the 6 T cell receptor beta chains below, sequenced in a study of blood T cell repertoires in COVID-19. Clones were read by immunoSEQ multiplex PCR, and TCRdb kept only the in-frame ones, dropping some. Here the sample spans roughly 200,000 clones, 88% being singletons. The sequencing input was peripheral blood. Receptors originate from a man younger than 35 with active or convalescent COVID-19.

A single count supports this clone. The chain joins TRBV6-1 to TRBJ1-1; possible D gene TRBD1, 5 bases. V was pared by 3 bases and J by 4 bases, with 15 bases between. CDR3 length equals 15 residues. Germline lookup yields CDR1 MNHNS and CDR2 SASEGT. In DNA form, the CDR3 reads TGTGCCAGCAGTGAGGGACTGTGGGGAGTCACTGAAGCTTTCTTT. As protein: CASSEGLWGVTEAFF.

This clone was seen repeatedly, ten times or more. The chain joins TRBV6-2 or TRBV6-3 to TRBJ2-2, with TRBD1 matching over 10 bases. The CDR3 is made up of 15 amino acids. Germline loops: CDR1 MNHEY, CDR2 SVGEGT. Unmatched junction bases numbered 3, after V lost 5 bases and J lost 3 bases. The CDR3, as DNA: TGTGCCAGCAGTCCCGGGACAGGGGACACCGGGGAGCTGTTTTTT. It specifies CASSPGTGDTGELFF.

This sequence joins TRBV19 and TRBJ1-4, with unresolved D. The CDR3 has 16 residues. Germline assignment: CDR1 LNHDA and CDR2 SQIVND (reference sequence). Trimming removed 5 bases from V and 8 bases from J, with 21 bases in between. CDR3 protein: CASSLQPRESNEKLFF. The CDR3 nucleotides read TGTGCCAGTAGTCTCCAGCCCCGGGAATCGAACGAAAAACTGTTTTTT.

The J gene is TRBJ1-1, the V gene TRBV27, with D maybe TRBD1 (5 bases). Germline-derived CDR1 and CDR2 are MNHEY and SMNVEV (reference sequence). The CDR3 spans 16 residues. Trimming removed 0 bases at V and 0 bases at J, with 11 bases between. In nucleotides, the CDR3 is TGTGCCAGCAGTTTATCGGGACTGCAAATGAACACTGAAGCTTTCTTT. This encodes CASSLSGLQMNTEAFF.

This rearrangement joins TRBV7-3 to TRBJ1-1, with 8 bases matching TRBD1. The CDR3 spans 14 residues. J was trimmed by 10 bases and V by 5 bases; bases with no gene match: 12. Germline loops: CDR1 SGHTA, CDR2 FQGTGA. The CDR3 nucleotides read TGTGCCAGCAGCCTTCAAAGTGGACAGGGTCGAGCTTTCTTT. Its translation is CASSLQSGQGRAFF.

The chain combines TRBV27 with TRBJ1-6; D perhaps matches TRBD1 (6 bases). This CDR3 spans 16 amino acids. CDR1 and CDR2 from the germline V gene are MNHEY and SMNVEV (reference sequence). The germline V and J ends were trimmed by 4 bases and 7 bases, with 17 bases remaining between them. CDR3 protein: CASSWGPDRVNSPLHF. CDR3 nucleotides: TGTGCCAGCAGTTGGGGTCCGGACAGAGTGAATTCACCCCTCCACTTT.